The next 29 T cell receptor beta chains were all read from a single sample in a study of control samples from healthy donors and cancer patients. Sequencing was performed with immunoSEQ multiplex PCR; in TCRdb, only in-frame clones are kept and a portion is missing. The sample records 70,000 or so clones, roughly 92% being singletons. Sequenced input: blood. The receptors were sampled from a woman aged 40 to 55 in good health.

The chain is built from TRBV9 and TRBJ2-5; D gene ambiguous. This CDR3 has 14 amino acids. The V gene's germline CDR1 is SGDLS and CDR2 YYNGEE. V shed 0 bases and J shed 2 bases, with 8 bases lying between them. The CDR3 spells CASSVEPGQETQYF. The CDR3 DNA reads TGTGCCAGCAGCGTAGAGCCAGGACAAGAGACCCAGTACTTC.

The gene calls are TRBV18 and TRBJ1-6; the D gene is possibly TRBD1 (6 bases). From germline, CDR1 is KGHSH and CDR2 LQKENI. The CDR3 runs 14 residues. Trimming removed 2 bases at V and 13 bases at J, with 15 bases between. CDR3 residues: CASSPGAGEHPLHF. The CDR3 DNA reads TGTGCCAGCTCACCAGGGGCAGGGGAACATCCCCTCCACTTT.

The V and J genes are TRBV19 and TRBJ2-2, with 10 positions matching TRBD1. The germline gives CDR1 LNHDA, CDR2 SQIVND (reference sequence). CDR3 length: 14 amino acids. Losses at the gene ends were 6 bases for V and 7 bases for J; bases not matched to a gene: 5. DNA for the CDR3: TGTGCCAGTAGAGGGACAGGGGCGAACGGGGAGCTGTTTTTT. Amino acid sequence: CASRGTGANGELFF.

The chain recombines TRBV19 with TRBJ2-7, with D perhaps given as TRBD1 or TRBD2 (5 bases each). The V end was cut by 10 bases, the J end by 9 bases, with 22 bases between. The CDR3 spans 13 residues. Germline CDR1 is LNHDA and CDR2 is SQIVND (reference sequence). The CDR3 DNA reads as TGTGCCACCCAAGAGGGGCCATTTTTAGCGCAGTACTTC. Residues: CATQEGPFLAQYF.

The chain couples TRBV4-1 to TRBJ1-5; TRBD1 might be the D (6 bases). The V gene's germline CDR1 is MGHRA and CDR2 YSYEKL. The CDR3 has 16 residues. Trimming left V 0 bases short and J 7 bases short, with 16 bases between. The CDR3 nucleotides read TGCGCCAGCAGCCAAGAACCGGGGGCCTCCAACCAGCCCCAGCATTTT. Translation gives CASSQEPGASNQPQHF.

This chain joins TRBV6-6 and TRBJ2-4; maybe TRBD1 (6 bases). CDR3 size: 15 residues. V was pared by 6 bases and J by 0 bases, with 12 bases between. Per the germline V gene, CDR1 is MNHNY and CDR2 is SVGAGI (reference sequence). The DNA of the CDR3 is TGTGCCAGCAGCCAGGGGCTGGGAGCCAAAAACATTCAGTACTTC. It translates to CASSQGLGAKNIQYF.

This clone has just one count. The chain links TRBV7-2 to TRBJ1-1, with 12 bases matching TRBD1. The J segment lost 0 bases and the V segment lost 0 bases, leaving 2 bases of the junction unmatched. Germline CDR1 SGHTA, CDR2 FQGNSA. The CDR3 has 17 amino acids. The CDR3 reads CASSLAGTGGMNTEAFF. As DNA, the CDR3 is TGTGCCAGCAGCTTAGCCGGGACAGGGGGCATGAACACTGAAGCTTTCTTT.

This clone occurred once. The chain carries TRBV4-2 and TRBJ1-5; D uncertain. V was trimmed by 0 bases and J by 6 bases, leaving 6 bases between them. The CDR3 is 13 residues long. The germline V gene encodes CDR1 LGHNA and CDR2 YNFKEQ. The CDR3 protein is CASSQDFGQPQHF. CDR3 nucleotide sequence: TGTGCCAGCAGCCAAGACTTCGGTCAGCCCCAGCATTTT.

This clone is a singleton in its sample. The rearrangement uses TRBV2 and TRBJ2-3, with 9 positions matching TRBD1. The CDR3 extends over 16 amino acids. CDR1 is SNHLY and CDR2 is FYNNEI in the germline V gene. After removal of 6 bases from V and 3 bases from J, the junction contained 10 bases not matched to a gene. CDR3 sequence reads: CASSLQGARGTDTQYF. CDR3 coding DNA: TGTGCCAGCAGCCTACAGGGGGCTAGAGGAACAGATACGCAGTATTTT.

The gene calls are TRBV5-6 and TRBJ2-2, with unresolved D. The V end lost 2 bases, the J end lost 1 base, and 9 bases lay between the germline ends. The CDR3 contains 15 residues. Germline V gives CDR1 SGHDT, CDR2 YYEEEE. CDR3 nucleotide sequence: TGTGCCAGCAGCTTTTTCCCGGGGAACACCGGGGAGCTGTTTTTT. Protein product: CASSFFPGNTGELFF.

The chain links TRBV5-1 to TRBJ2-7, with D possibly TRBD1 on 5 matching bases. The germline V gene encodes CDR1 SGHRS and CDR2 YFSETQ. The CDR3 extends over 13 amino acids. Trimming pared 2 bases from V and 2 bases from J, leaving 8 bases between. The CDR3 protein is CASSFAGTYEQYF. CDR3 nucleotides: TGCGCCAGCAGCTTCGCAGGGACCTACGAGCAGTACTTC.

The chain employs TRBV6-5 and TRBJ1-3; D not resolved. The CDR3 totals 13 residues. V dropped 0 bases and J dropped 6 bases, with 6 bases sitting between them. The germline V gene has CDR1 MNHEY and CDR2 SVGAGI. The CDR3 here is CASSYSEENTIYF. The CDR3 DNA reads TGTGCCAGCAGTTACTCCGAAGAAAACACCATATATTTT.

This chain joins TRBV19 and TRBJ1-1; no firm D call. V shed 5 bases and J shed 1 base, with 8 bases lying between them. The CDR3 sequence is 13 residues long. In germline, CDR1 is LNHDA, CDR2 SQIVND (reference sequence). DNA for the CDR3: TGTGCCAGTAGTCCTCGACAGAACACTGAAGCTTTCTTT. This sequence encodes CASSPRQNTEAFF.

The J gene is TRBJ1-1, the V gene TRBV28; 9 bases align to TRBD1. The CDR3 is 17 amino acids. With V trimmed by 6 bases and J by 5 bases, 16 bases remained unmatched. CDR1 and CDR2 (germline): MDHEN, SYDVKM. The CDR3 sequence: CASRWTGASILYTEAFF. In DNA form, the CDR3 reads TGTGCCAGCAGGTGGACAGGGGCAAGTATCCTTTATACTGAAGCTTTCTTT.

The genes are TRBV5-6 and TRBJ1-2; 7 bases align to TRBD1. V lost 4 bases and J lost 5; bases outside the gene matches: 5. CDR3 size: 13 residues. CDR1 and CDR2 from the germline V gene are SGHDT and YYEEEE. Here the CDR3 reads CASSQQGFYGYTF. The DNA of the CDR3 is TGTGCCAGCAGCCAACAGGGGTTTTATGGCTACACCTTC. Drawing the rest from reference TRBV5-6 and TRBJ1-2, the complete variable domain is DAGVTQSPTHLIKTRGQQVTLRCSPKSGHDTVSWYQQALGQGPQFIFQYYEEEERQRGNFPDRFSGHQFPNYSSELNVNALLLGDSALYLCASSQQGFYGYTFGSGTRLTVV.

The CDR3 here is CASIPGLAGTNTGELFF. CDR3 DNA sequence: TGTGCCAGCATTCCGGGACTAGCGGGGACGAACACCGGGGAGCTGTTTTTT. The V and J genes are TRBV2 and TRBJ2-2; 13 positions match TRBD2. CDR3 size: 17 residues. J lost 0 bases, V lost 7 bases, and 5 bases had no gene match. CDR1 and CDR2 from the germline V gene are SNHLY and FYNNEI.

The chain has TRBV3-1 (or the pseudogene TRBV3-2) and TRBJ2-7; 10 nucleotides line up with TRBD2. The CDR3 length is 16 residues. J lost 2 bases, V lost 4 bases, and 8 bases had no gene match. Per the germline V gene, CDR1 is LGHDT and CDR2 is YNNKEL (reference sequence). The CDR3 nucleotides are TGTGCCAGCAGCCCCTCTGGTAGCGGGGGGCCCTACGAGCAGTACTTC. Its translation: CASSPSGSGGPYEQYF.

The chain uses TRBV5-6 and TRBJ2-7, with D perhaps TRBD1 (5 bases). V was shortened by 5 bases and J by 1 base, with 10 bases between the two germline ends. The germline V gene has CDR1 SGHDT and CDR2 YYEEEE. This CDR3 spans 13 amino acids. CDR3 coding DNA: TGTGCCAGCAGGTTCCAGGGATCCTACGAGCAGTACTTC. This codes for CASRFQGSYEQYF.

Only one count was recorded for this clone. The chain carries TRBV2 and TRBJ2-1; 8 bases agree with TRBD1. V was clipped by 6 bases and J by 4 bases; unmatched bases: 2. Germline CDR1 reads SNHLY; CDR2 reads FYNNEI. This CDR3 contains 13 residues. The CDR3 sequence: CASRRDRYNEQFF. Written as DNA, the CDR3 is TGTGCCAGCAGGAGGGACAGGTACAATGAGCAGTTCTTC.

In its sample, this clone was seen once. The CDR3 bases are TGCGCCAGCAGCTTGGTGGGACAGGGAACTGAAAAACTGTTTTTT. Amino acids: CASSLVGQGTEKLFF. The chain combines TRBV5-1 with TRBJ1-4; 9 bases agree with TRBD1. Trimming removed 0 bases from V and 7 bases from J; junction bases left unmatched: 4. CDR3 length equals 15 residues. CDR1 and CDR2 from the germline V gene are SGHRS and YFSETQ.

This chain uses TRBV9 with TRBJ2-3, with D perhaps given as TRBD1 or TRBD2 (5 bases each). CDR1 SGDLS and CDR2 YYNGEE come from the germline V gene. This CDR3 spans 17 amino acids. V gave up 0 bases and J gave up 2 bases, with 16 bases separating them. CDR3: CASSVAGTRYITDTQYF. CDR3 nucleotide sequence: TGTGCCAGCAGCGTAGCGGGGACGCGATATATCACAGATACGCAGTATTTT.

V gene TRBV7-8 combines with J gene TRBJ2-1, with D perhaps matching TRBD2 (6 bases). With 6 bases removed from V and 6 bases from J, the gap between germline ends came to 18 bases. The CDR3 runs 15 residues. In germline, CDR1 is SGHVS, CDR2 FQNEAQ. The CDR3 nucleotides are TGTGCCAGCAGAAATAAAGTGTTCGGGGGCAATGAGCAGTTCTTC. Protein: CASRNKVFGGNEQFF.

The chain uses TRBV4-1 and TRBJ2-7; D might be TRBD1 (6 bases). The CDR3 is made up of 15 amino acids. Germline V lookup: CDR1 MGHRA, CDR2 YSYEKL. Deletions cut 9 bases from V and 2 bases from J, with 20 bases between. This CDR3 is CASRSILGGPYEQYF. DNA for the CDR3: TGCGCCAGTAGAAGTATCCTAGGGGGTCCCTACGAGCAGTACTTC.

The V call is TRBV24-1, the J call TRBJ2-1; 12 nucleotides agree with TRBD1. The CDR3 covers 18 residues. Germline V gives CDR1 KGHDR, CDR2 SFDVKD. Unmatched junction bases numbered 6, after V lost 3 bases and J lost 1 base. DNA of the CDR3: TGTGCCACCAGTGATCGGGACAGGGGGCGAGTGTCCTACAATGAGCAGTTCTTC. Its protein is CATSDRDRGRVSYNEQFF.

The chain recombines TRBV5-1 with TRBJ2-7; 9 bases are a match to TRBD1. CDR3 length: 17 residues. J gave up 6 bases and V 0 bases, and 13 bases lay outside the gene matches. In germline, CDR1 is SGHRS, CDR2 YFSETQ. Here the CDR3 DNA reads TGCGCCAGCAGCTTGGCCGAACAGGGGGCCCCTAACTCCGAGCAGTACTTC. This gives the protein CASSLAEQGAPNSEQYF.

The V gene is TRBV28, the J gene TRBJ2-5, with D uncertain. V shed 3 bases and J shed 5 bases, with 16 bases lying between them. This CDR3 is built from 15 residues. Germline assignment: CDR1 MDHEN and CDR2 SYDVKM. The CDR3 nucleotides are TGTGCCAGCAGTTTTCCCCGGTCAGGTCCGGAGACCCAGTACTTC. Translating it yields CASSFPRSGPETQYF. The variable domain in full, with the rest retrieved from reference TRBV28 and TRBJ2-5, is DVKVTQSSRYLVKRTGEKVFLECVQDMDHENMFWYRQDPGLGLRLIYFSYDVKMKEKGDIPEGYSVSREKKERFSLILESASTNQTSMYLCASSFPRSGPETQYFGPGTRLLVL.

This clone was counted a single time. The chain combines TRBV6-1 with TRBJ1-3; unclear D gene. The V gene's germline CDR1 is MNHNS and CDR2 SASEGT. Trimming took off 2 bases at V and 0 bases at J, with 17 bases between the two ends. The CDR3 spans 18 residues. CDR3 nucleotides: TGTGCCAGCAGTGAAAGGCGGTCGATTGCGAGCTCTGGAAACACCATATATTTT. It is translated as CASSERRSIASSGNTIYF.

The chain is built from TRBV15 and TRBJ1-1; D is perhaps TRBD1 (5 bases). Trimming removed 3 bases at V and 3 bases at J, with 11 bases between. This CDR3 has 14 amino acids. CDR1 is LNHNV, CDR2 YYDKDF, per germline (reference sequence). Written as DNA, the CDR3 is TGTGCCACCAGCAGGGGACCGGCCGACACTGAAGCTTTCTTT. Translation gives CATSRGPADTEAFF.

The chain couples TRBV6-5 to TRBJ2-7, with a weak D call TRBD2 (5 bases). The V end was cut by 11 bases, the J end by 1 base, with 18 bases between. The germline gives CDR1 MNHEY, CDR2 SVGAGI. The CDR3 totals 14 residues. In DNA form, the CDR3 reads TGTGCCGCCAGTAGCTGGGAGACTTCCTACGAGCAGTACTTC. This gives the protein CAASSWETSYEQYF.